This record concerns one TCR beta chain sequence. The antigen is unknown. TCRdb re-analysed the RT-PCR reads in MiXCR, keeping a single row per CDR3 protein. The profile shows roughly 710,000 distinct CDR3 sequences, approximately 14% of them singletons. This specimen comes from a study of response to subunit inactivated influenza vaccine. Notes on the study in general: Every seasonal influenza vaccination brings in few new T cells, the authors suggested.

V trimming: 10 bases; J trimming: 0 bases; junction bases outside the gene matches: 5. This CDR3 spans 13 amino acids. The germline CDR1 and CDR2 sequences are ENHRY and SYGVKD. The clonotype originates from a man aged 50 to 59 who received an inactivated influenza vaccine. The chain joins TRBV10-3 to TRBJ2-7; 8 bases are shared with TRBD1. This sample comprised PBMCs from blood, obtained 14 to 15 days before vaccination. CDR3 in amino acids: CATGTGSSYEQYF. The CDR3 DNA is TGTGCCACAGGGACAGGCAGCTCCTACGAGCAGTACTTC.